What follows are 3 T cell receptor beta chains derived from one specimen sequenced in a study of CD8 T cells in ankylosing spondylitis (dated by TCRdb to 2015 to 2018). The research as a whole found: Blood from ankylosing spondylitis patients appeared to be characterized by a TCR beta motif made up of seven or eight highly homologous amino acid variants.

Libraries were constructed by 5' RACE. Sequencing took place on an Illumina HiSeq 2500. In TCRdb, the public reads were trimmed at Q25 with fastp and aligned with MiXCR, with productive beta chains retained. One record per CDR3 amino acid sequence lists the most common genes and DNA. This sample is represented by a few hundred thousand distinct CDR3 sequences; 20% to 25% of them were singletons. The ten largest make up roughly a sixth of the sample. No antigen has been assigned to these receptors. Sequenced input: blood, either unsorted or a sorted T cell fraction (not recorded which). These receptors were obtained from a male donor with ankylosing spondylitis.

In this sample, this clonotype turned up a few times. The chain couples TRBV12-3 or TRBV12-4 to TRBJ1-2; no firm D call. Trimming removed 1 base at V and 3 bases at J, with 6 bases between. CDR3 length equals 13 residues. The CDR3 nucleotides read TGTGCCAGCAGTTTAGACAGTTACTATGGCTACACCTTC. This translates into CASSLDSYYGYTF.

This clonotype was seen a few times. This chain links TRBV4-3 with TRBJ2-7; TRBD2 is a possible D gene (6 bases). Germline V CDR1 and CDR2: LGHNA, YSLEER. There are 14 residues in the CDR3. Trimming took off 1 base at V and 7 bases at J, with 14 bases between the two ends. DNA for the CDR3: TGCGCCAGCAGCCAAGGTCGGCAGACTAGAGAGCAGTACTTC. Amino acids: CASSQGRQTREQYF.

The chain is built from TRBV20-1 and TRBJ1-6, with 8 bases lining up with TRBD1. The V segment lost 0 bases and the J segment 10 bases; nucleotides outside the gene matches: 14. Germline CDR1 and CDR2: DFQATT and SNEGSKA (reference sequence). This CDR3 comprises 17 residues. The CDR3 DNA is TGCAGTGCTAGAGACCCCCTTCCTACAGGGGGAATCTCACCCCTCCACTTT. Protein sequence: CSARDPLPTGGISPLHF.